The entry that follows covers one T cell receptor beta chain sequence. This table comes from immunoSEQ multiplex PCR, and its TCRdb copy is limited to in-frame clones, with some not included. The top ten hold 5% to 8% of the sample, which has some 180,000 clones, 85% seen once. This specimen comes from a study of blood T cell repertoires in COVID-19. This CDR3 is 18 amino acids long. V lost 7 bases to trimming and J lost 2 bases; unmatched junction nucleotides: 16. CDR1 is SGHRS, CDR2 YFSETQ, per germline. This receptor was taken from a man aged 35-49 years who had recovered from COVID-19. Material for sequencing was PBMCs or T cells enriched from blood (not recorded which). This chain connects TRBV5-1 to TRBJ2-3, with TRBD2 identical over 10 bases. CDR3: CASHERRLAGALTDTQYF. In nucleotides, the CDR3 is TGCGCCAGCCATGAGAGAAGGCTAGCGGGGGCCCTCACAGATACGCAGTATTTT.